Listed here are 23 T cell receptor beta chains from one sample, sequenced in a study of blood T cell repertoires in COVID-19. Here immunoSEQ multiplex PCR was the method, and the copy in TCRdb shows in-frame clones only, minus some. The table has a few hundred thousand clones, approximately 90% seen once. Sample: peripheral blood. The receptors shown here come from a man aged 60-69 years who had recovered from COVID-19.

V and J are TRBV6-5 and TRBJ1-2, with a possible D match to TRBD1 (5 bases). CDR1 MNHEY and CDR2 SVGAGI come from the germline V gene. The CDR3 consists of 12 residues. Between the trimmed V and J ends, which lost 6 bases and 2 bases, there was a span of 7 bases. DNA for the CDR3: TGTGCCAGCAGCAGGGTGAACTATGGCTACACCTTC. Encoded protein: CASSRVNYGYTF.

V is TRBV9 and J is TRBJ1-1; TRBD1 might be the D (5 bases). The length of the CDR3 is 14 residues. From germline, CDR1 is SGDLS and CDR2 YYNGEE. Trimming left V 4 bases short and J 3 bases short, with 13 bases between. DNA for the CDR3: TGTGCCAGCAGCACAGCGGGGGTGGACACTGAAGCTTTCTTT. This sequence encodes CASSTAGVDTEAFF.

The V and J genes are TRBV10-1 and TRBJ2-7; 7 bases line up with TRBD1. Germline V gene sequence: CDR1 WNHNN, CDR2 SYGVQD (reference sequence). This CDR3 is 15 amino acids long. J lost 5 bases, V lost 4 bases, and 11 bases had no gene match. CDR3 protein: CASSGIGGNGDEQYF. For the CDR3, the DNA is TGCGCCAGCAGTGGTATAGGGGGCAATGGGGACGAGCAGTACTTC.

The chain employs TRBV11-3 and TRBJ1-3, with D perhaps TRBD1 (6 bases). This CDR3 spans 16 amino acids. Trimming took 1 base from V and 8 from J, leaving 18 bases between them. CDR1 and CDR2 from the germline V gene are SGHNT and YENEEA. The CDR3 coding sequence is TGTGCCAGCAGCTTAGGCCCGGACAGTCCTTGGGACACCATATATTTT. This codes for CASSLGPDSPWDTIYF.

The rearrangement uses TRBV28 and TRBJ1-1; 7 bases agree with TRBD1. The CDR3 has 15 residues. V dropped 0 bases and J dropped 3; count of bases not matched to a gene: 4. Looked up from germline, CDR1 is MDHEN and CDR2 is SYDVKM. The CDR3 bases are TGTGCCAGCAGTTTATGGGCCGACAGGGACACTGAAGCTTTCTTT. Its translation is CASSLWADRDTEAFF.

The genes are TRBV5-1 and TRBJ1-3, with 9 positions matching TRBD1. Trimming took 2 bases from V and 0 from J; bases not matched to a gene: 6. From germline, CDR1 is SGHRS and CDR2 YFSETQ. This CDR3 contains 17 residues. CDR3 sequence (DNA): TGCGCCAGCAGCTTACCCGGGACAGGGCCCTCTGGAAACACCATATATTTT. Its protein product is CASSLPGTGPSGNTIYF.

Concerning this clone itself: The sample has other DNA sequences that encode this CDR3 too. The CDR3 coding sequence is TGTGCCAGCAGTTACTCCCTGACAGGGACCTACGAGCAGTACTTC. It encodes CASSYSLTGTYEQYF. This chain joins TRBV6-5 and TRBJ2-7; 7 bases agree with TRBD1. With V trimmed by 0 bases and J by 2 bases, 4 bases remained unmatched. CDR3 length equals 15 residues. Germline CDR1 and CDR2: MNHEY and SVGAGI.

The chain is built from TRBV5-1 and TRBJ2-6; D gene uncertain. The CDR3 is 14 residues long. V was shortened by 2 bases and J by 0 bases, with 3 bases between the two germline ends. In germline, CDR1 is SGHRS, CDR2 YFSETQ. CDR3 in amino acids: CASSFGSGANVLTF. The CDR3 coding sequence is TGCGCCAGCAGCTTCGGCTCTGGGGCCAACGTCCTGACTTTC. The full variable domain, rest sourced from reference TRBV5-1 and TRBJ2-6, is KAGVTQTPRYLIKTRGQQVTLSCSPISGHRSVSWYQQTPGQGLQFLFEYFSETQRNKGNFPGRFSGRQFSNSRSEMNVSTLELGDSALYLCASSFGSGANVLTFGAGSRLTVL.

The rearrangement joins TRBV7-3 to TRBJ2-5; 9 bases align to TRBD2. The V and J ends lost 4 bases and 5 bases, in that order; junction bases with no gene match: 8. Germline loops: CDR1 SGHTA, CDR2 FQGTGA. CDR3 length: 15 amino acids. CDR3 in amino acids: CASSSGLARVETQYF. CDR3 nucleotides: TGTGCCAGCAGCTCCGGACTAGCGAGAGTGGAGACCCAGTACTTC.

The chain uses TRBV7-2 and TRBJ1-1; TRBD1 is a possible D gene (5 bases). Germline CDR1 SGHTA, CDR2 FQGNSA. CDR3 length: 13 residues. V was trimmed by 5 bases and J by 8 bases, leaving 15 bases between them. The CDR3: CASSPGGTSEAFF. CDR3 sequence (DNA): TGTGCCAGCAGCCCGGGTGGGACTAGCGAAGCTTTCTTT.

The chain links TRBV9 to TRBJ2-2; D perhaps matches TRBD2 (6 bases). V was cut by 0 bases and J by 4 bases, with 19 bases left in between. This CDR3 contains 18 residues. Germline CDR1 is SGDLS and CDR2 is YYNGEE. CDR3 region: CASSVGSIGSAGTGELFF. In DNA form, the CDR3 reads TGTGCCAGCAGCGTAGGGTCAATCGGGAGTGCGGGCACCGGGGAGCTGTTTTTT. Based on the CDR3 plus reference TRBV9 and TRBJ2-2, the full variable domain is DSGVTQTPKHLITATGQRVTLRCSPRSGDLSVYWYQQSLDQGLQFLIQYYNGEERAKGNILERFSAQQFPDLHSELNLSSLELGDSALYFCASSVGSIGSAGTGELFFGEGSRLTVL.

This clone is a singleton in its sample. Written as DNA, the CDR3 is TGTGCCAGCAGACCTGGGGGCGCGAGCACAGATACGCAGTATTTT. Translated, it gives CASRPGGASTDTQYF. The rearrangement uses TRBV28 and TRBJ2-3; D perhaps matches TRBD1 (6 bases). The CDR3 runs to 15 residues. The V end was cut by 6 bases, the J end by 0 bases, with 13 bases between. The V gene's germline CDR1 is MDHEN and CDR2 SYDVKM.

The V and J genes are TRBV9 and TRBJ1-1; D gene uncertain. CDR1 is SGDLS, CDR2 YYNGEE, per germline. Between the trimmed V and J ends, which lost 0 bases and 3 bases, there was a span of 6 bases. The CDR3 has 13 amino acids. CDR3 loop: CASSVGGHTEAFF. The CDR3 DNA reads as TGTGCCAGCAGCGTAGGAGGGCACACTGAAGCTTTCTTT.

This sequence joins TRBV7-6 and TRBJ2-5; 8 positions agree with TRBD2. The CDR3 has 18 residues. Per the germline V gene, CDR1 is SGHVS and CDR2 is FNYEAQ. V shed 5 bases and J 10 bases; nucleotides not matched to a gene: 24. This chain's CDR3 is CASSPGPGGTQSKGNQYF. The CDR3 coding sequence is TGTGCCAGCAGCCCTGGACCGGGGGGGACACAATCAAAAGGGAACCAGTACTTC.

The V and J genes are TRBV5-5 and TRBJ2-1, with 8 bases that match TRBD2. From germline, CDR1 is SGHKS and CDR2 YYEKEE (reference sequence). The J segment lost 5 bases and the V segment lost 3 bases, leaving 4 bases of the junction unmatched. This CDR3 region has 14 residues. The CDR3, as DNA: TGTGCCAGCAGCTCCCTGACTAGCGACAATGAGCAGTTCTTC. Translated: CASSSLTSDNEQFF.

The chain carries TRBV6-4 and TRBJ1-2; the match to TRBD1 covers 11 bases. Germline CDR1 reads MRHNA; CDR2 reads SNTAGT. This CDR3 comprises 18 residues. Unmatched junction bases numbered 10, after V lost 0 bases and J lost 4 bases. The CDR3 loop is CASSDSPDRGPLGYGYTF. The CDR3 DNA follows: TGTGCCAGCAGTGACTCGCCGGACAGGGGGCCATTAGGCTATGGCTACACCTTC.

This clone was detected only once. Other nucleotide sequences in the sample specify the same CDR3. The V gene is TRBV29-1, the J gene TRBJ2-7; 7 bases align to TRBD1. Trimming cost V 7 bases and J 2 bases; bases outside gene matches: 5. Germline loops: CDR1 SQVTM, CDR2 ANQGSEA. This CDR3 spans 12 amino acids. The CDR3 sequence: CSARDSTYEQYF. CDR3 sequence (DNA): TGCAGCGCCCGGGACAGCACCTACGAGCAGTACTTC.

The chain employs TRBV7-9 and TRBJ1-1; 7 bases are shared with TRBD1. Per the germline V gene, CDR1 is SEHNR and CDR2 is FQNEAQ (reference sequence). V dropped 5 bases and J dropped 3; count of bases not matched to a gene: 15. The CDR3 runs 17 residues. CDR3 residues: CASSTGQASFGHTEAFF. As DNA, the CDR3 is TGTGCCAGCAGCACAGGACAGGCATCTTTTGGGCACACTGAAGCTTTCTTT.

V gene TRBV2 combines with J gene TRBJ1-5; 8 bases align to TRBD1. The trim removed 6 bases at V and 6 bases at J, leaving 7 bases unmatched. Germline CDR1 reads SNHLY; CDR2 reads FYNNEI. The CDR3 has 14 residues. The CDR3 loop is CASSATGGVQPQHF. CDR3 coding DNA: TGTGCCAGCAGCGCTACAGGGGGTGTTCAGCCCCAGCATTTT. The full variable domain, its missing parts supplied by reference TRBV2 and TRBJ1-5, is EPEVTQTPSHQVTQMGQEVILRCVPISNHLYFYWYRQILGQKVEFLVSFYNNEISEKSEIFDDQFSVERPDGSNFTLKIRSTKLEDSAMYFCASSATGGVQPQHFGDGTRLSIL.

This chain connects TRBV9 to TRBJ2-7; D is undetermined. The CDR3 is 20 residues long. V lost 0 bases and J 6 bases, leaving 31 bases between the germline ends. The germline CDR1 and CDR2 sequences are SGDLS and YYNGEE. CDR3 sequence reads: CASSVESIPKLHSFQSEQYF. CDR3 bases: TGTGCCAGCAGCGTAGAATCAATACCAAAACTCCACTCCTTTCAAAGCGAGCAGTACTTC. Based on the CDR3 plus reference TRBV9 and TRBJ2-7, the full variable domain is DSGVTQTPKHLITATGQRVTLRCSPRSGDLSVYWYQQSLDQGLQFLIQYYNGEERAKGNILERFSAQQFPDLHSELNLSSLELGDSALYFCASSVESIPKLHSFQSEQYFGPGTRLTVT.

DNA for the CDR3: TGTGCCAGCAGTGAGCGACAGGGTAACTATGGCTACACCTTC. It yields the protein CASSERQGNYGYTF. V usage is TRBV6-1 and J usage is TRBJ1-2, with 7 bases identical to TRBD1. The CDR3 is 14 residues long. The germline CDR1 and CDR2 sequences are MNHNS and SASEGT. Trimming removed 3 bases from V and 1 base from J; junction bases left unmatched: 2.

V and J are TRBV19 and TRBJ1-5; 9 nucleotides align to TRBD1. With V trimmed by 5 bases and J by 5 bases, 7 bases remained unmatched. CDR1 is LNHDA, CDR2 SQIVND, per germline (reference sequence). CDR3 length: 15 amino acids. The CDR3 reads CASSQQTGGHQPQHF. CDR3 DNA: TGTGCCAGTAGTCAGCAAACAGGGGGCCATCAGCCCCAGCATTTT.

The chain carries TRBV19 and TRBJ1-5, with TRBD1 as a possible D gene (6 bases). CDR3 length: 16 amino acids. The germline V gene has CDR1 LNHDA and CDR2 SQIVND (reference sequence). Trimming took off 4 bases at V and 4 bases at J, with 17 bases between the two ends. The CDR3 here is CASSSGSGAPNQPQHF. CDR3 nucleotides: TGTGCCAGTAGTAGTGGCTCAGGGGCCCCTAATCAGCCCCAGCATTTT.